The clone carrying this TCR beta chain was counted a few times. The data belong to a study of T-cell reconstitution after alpha-beta-depleted transplantation in children. A TCRbeta library incorporating unique molecular identifiers was prepared. TCRdb used MiXCR to reprocess the PCR reads, holding one entry per CDR3 protein. The table includes approximately 590,000 distinct CDR3 sequences, under 12% detected once. The CDR3 length is 17 residues. V was shortened by 6 bases and J by 0 bases, with 21 bases between the two germline ends. This TCR came from a human donor who donated a stem cell graft to a child with acute myeloid leukemia. This chain links TRBV12-3 or TRBV12-4 with TRBJ2-7, with D perhaps matching TRBD1 (6 bases). The material sequenced was PBMCs from the stem cell graft donor, taken from the stem cell graft. The CDR3 region is CASSPRGGGQSSYEQYF. The CDR3 DNA sequence: TGTGCCAGCAGCCCCCGGGGTGGGGGCCAAAGCTCCTACGAGCAGTACTTC.